These 3 T cell receptor beta chains were sequenced from one sample in a study of CXCR3-negative and CXCR3-positive naive CD8 T cells. Study results and limitations: Naive CXCR3-positive cells had TRB CDR3s more hydrophobic than those of CXCR3-negative naive cells.

No antigens are known for them. The libraries of TRB cDNA were prepared using 5' RACE with UMI labels. TCRdb reworked the 5' RACE reads into one entry per CDR3 protein, no DNA. This sample's clone table lists around 63,000 distinct CDR3 sequences. The specimen was naive CXCR3+ CD8+ T cells from blood. The sample's subset: CD45RO-CCR7+CD27+CD95- naive CD8+ T cells expressing CXCR3 (TNR3+). The receptors derive from a human donor in good health. Some clones in this sample may be carry-over from other donors' samples.

The J gene is TRBJ2-1, the V gene TRBV10-3; the TCRdb D gene call, TRBD1, has no DNA to confirm it. This CDR3 has 14 residues. Germline V gene sequence: CDR1 ENHRY, CDR2 SYGVKD. The CDR3 region is CAISESGRGRGQFF.

The chain recombines TRBV29-1 with TRBJ2-6; TCRdb gives TRBD1 as the D gene, but with no DNA this cannot be confirmed. From germline, CDR1 is SQVTM and CDR2 ANQGSEA. The CDR3 has 14 residues. The CDR3: CRDTLGGGANVLTF.

The chain employs TRBV7-8 and TRBJ1-1. The CDR3 sequence is 13 residues long. Germline CDR1 and CDR2: SGHVS and FQNEAQ. CDR3: CASSLGSNTEAFF.